This T cell receptor (beta chain) was identified during a study of neurological immune-mediated disorders. The sample holds many counts of this clonotype. Germline V gene lookup returns CDR1 MDHEN and CDR2 SYDVKM. V shed 5 bases and J shed 7 bases, with 15 bases lying between them. This CDR3 is 14 amino acids long. The unsorted libraries had their origin in 2 million PBMCs stored at -80 C. Synthesis of cDNA was accomplished via 5'RACE employing 10-nucleotide random UMIs. Using its own MiXCR run on the 5' RACE reads, TCRdb lists one record per CDR3 protein. The data hold 55,000 to 85,000 distinct CDR3 sequences, with more than 3% observed a single time.

This chain joins TRBV28 and TRBJ1-5; D gene unclear. The receptor was isolated from a woman aged 45-65 years with multiple sclerosis. The specimen sequenced was PBMCs. Here the CDR3 reads CASSRYNFEQPQHF. The DNA of the CDR3 is TGTGCCAGCAGTCGTTACAATTTCGAACAGCCCCAGCATTTT.